This T cell receptor (beta chain) was sequenced during a study of T cell responses to AZD1222 COVID-19 vaccine. Repertoires were generated with immunoSEQ multiplex PCR, while TCRdb's copy carries only in-frame clones and drops some. This repertoire shows more than 90,000 clones, 85% to 90% found once; its top ten account for 1.4%. The ends were cut back, 2 bases at V and 4 bases at J, with 9 bases in the middle. The germline V gene has CDR1 SGDLS and CDR2 YYNGEE. The CDR3 contains 13 residues. This clone was observed a single time. Its matching antigen is unknown. Findings and caveats of the study: Clonal diversity may have been underestimated in mostly white British donors. Baseline serology detected seropositivity in only a handful of AZD1222 recipients.

The chain couples TRBV9 to TRBJ1-1; D remains ambiguous. The sequencing here drew on peripheral blood, taken on day 0 of AZD1222 vaccination. This clonotype was sampled from an adult in good health. As DNA, the CDR3 is TGTGCCAGCAGCGTCGGCAGTGGCACTGAAGCTTTCTTT. It codes for CASSVGSGTEAFF.